What follows are 9 T cell receptor beta chains derived from one specimen sequenced in a study of blood T cell repertoires in COVID-19. Clones were sequenced by immunoSEQ multiplex PCR, and TCRdb holds only the in-frame ones, with some missing. The table lists roughly 70,000 clones, about 90% of them singletons. The specimen was peripheral blood. The source of these receptors is an elderly woman with active COVID-19.

V and J are TRBV3-1 (or the pseudogene TRBV3-2) and TRBJ2-2; the match to TRBD2 covers 9 bases. This CDR3 has 17 amino acids. The V and J ends lost 0 bases and 5 bases, in that order; junction bases with no gene match: 7. CDR1 is LGHDT and CDR2 is YNNKEL in the germline V gene (reference sequence). The CDR3 region is CASSQDLSGRRTGELFF. The CDR3 DNA reads TGTGCCAGCAGCCAAGATCTAAGCGGGAGGCGTACCGGGGAGCTGTTTTTT.

The genes are TRBV19 and TRBJ1-3; 7 positions match TRBD1. The CDR3 has 14 residues. V dropped 8 bases and J dropped 4; count of bases not matched to a gene: 8. Germline V gives CDR1 LNHDA, CDR2 SQIVND (reference sequence). The CDR3 DNA reads TGTGCCAGTCGAGCGAGGGGGCGCGGAAACACCATATATTTT. This encodes CASRARGRGNTIYF.

This clone appeared a single time. The chain employs TRBV18 and TRBJ2-5, with D hard to call. There are 13 residues in the CDR3. Deletions cut 2 bases from V and 3 bases from J, with 7 bases between. Per the germline V gene, CDR1 is KGHSH and CDR2 is LQKENI. The CDR3: CASSPGQKETQYF. CDR3 nucleotide sequence: TGTGCCAGCTCACCAGGGCAAAAAGAGACCCAGTACTTC.

The rearrangement uses TRBV4-1 and TRBJ1-5; 9 bases match TRBD1. Per the germline V gene, CDR1 is MGHRA and CDR2 is YSYEKL. The CDR3 contains 16 residues. J gave up 2 bases and V 6 bases, and 8 bases lay outside the gene matches. Here the CDR3 reads CASSQDRGWGNQPQHF. The CDR3 nucleotides are TGCGCCAGCAGTCAGGACAGGGGCTGGGGCAATCAGCCCCAGCATTTT.

This clone occurred a few times. V is TRBV7-2 and J is TRBJ1-5; no reliable D call. From germline, CDR1 is SGHTA and CDR2 FQGNSA. This CDR3 spans 15 amino acids. V was shortened by 1 base and J by 1 base, with 8 bases between the two germline ends. The CDR3 nucleotides read TGTGCCAGCAGCTTAGATGGAGTCAGCAATCAGCCCCAGCATTTT. It translates to CASSLDGVSNQPQHF.

This sequence joins TRBV27 and TRBJ1-6, with 10 bases lining up with TRBD1. CDR3 length equals 13 residues. Trimming took 10 bases from V and 17 from J; bases not matched to a gene: 14. CDR1 is MNHEY, CDR2 SMNVEV, per germline (reference sequence). This CDR3 reads CATARQGAWVIHF. The CDR3 DNA is TGTGCCACCGCTAGACAGGGGGCATGGGTCATCCACTTT.

DNA of the CDR3: TGTGCCAGCAGCTTAGTGGGAGGGGCCTACAATGAGCAGTTCTTC. It yields the protein CASSLVGGAYNEQFF. V usage is TRBV7-8 and J usage is TRBJ2-1, with 7 nucleotides matching TRBD2. The V and J ends lost 1 base and 2 bases, in that order; junction bases with no gene match: 2. There are 15 residues in the CDR3. The germline gives CDR1 SGHVS, CDR2 FQNEAQ.

This rearrangement joins TRBV20-1 to TRBJ2-1; D not resolved. With 4 bases removed from V and 4 bases from J, the gap between germline ends came to 5 bases. There are 11 residues in the CDR3. Looked up from germline, CDR1 is DFQATT and CDR2 is SNEGSKA (reference sequence). CDR3 amino acids: CSANTYNEQFF. CDR3 nucleotides: TGCAGTGCTAATACTTACAATGAGCAGTTCTTC.

V gene TRBV3-1 (or the pseudogene TRBV3-2) combines with J gene TRBJ2-1, with 7 bases lining up with TRBD2. CDR1 LGHDT and CDR2 YNNKEL come from the germline V gene (reference sequence). Unmatched junction bases numbered 6, after V lost 1 base and J lost 3 bases. The CDR3 extends over 16 amino acids. CDR3 nucleotide sequence: TGTGCCAGCAGCCAAGTTAGGTCTAGCGGCTACAATGAGCAGTTCTTC. Translated: CASSQVRSSGYNEQFF.